The rows below give T cell receptor beta chains drawn from one sample of a study of CD8 T cells in Susac syndrome. TCRdb analysed the immunoSEQ multiplex PCR reads with MiXCR anew, one entry per CDR3 protein. Here the sample spans about 200,000 distinct CDR3 sequences, more than 90% being singletons. The source material was CD4+ T cells from PBMCs. The receptors here all came from a human donor with multiple sclerosis. Both conserved end residues are part of each CDR3. A D gene is named only where the DNA matches it firmly. The listing skips clone size in some rows; elsewhere it reads once, few, many or a size class.

>.|.|TRBJ2-2|TRBV15
CATSRGPGELFF
TGTGCCACCAGCAGAGGTCCCGGGGAGCTGTTTTTT
>.|.|TRBJ1-4|TRBV7-9
CASSLGKLEKLFF
TGTGCCAGCAGCTTAGGGAAGCTCGAAAAACTGTTTTTT
>.|.|TRBJ2-5|TRBV24-1
CATSDPGPGRAQYF
TGTGCCACCAGTGACCCGGGCCCAGGAAGGGCCCAGTACTTC
>TRBD2|.|TRBJ2-1|TRBV20-1
CSVNSGRAKNEQFF
TGCAGTGTTAACAGCGGGAGGGCCAAGAATGAGCAGTTCTTC
>.|once|TRBJ2-6|TRBV19
CASTLRASGANVLTF
TGTGCCAGTACCCTAAGAGCCTCTGGGGCCAACGTCCTGACTTTC
>.|once|TRBJ2-5|TRBV29-1
CSAQVGGWETQYF
TGCAGCGCCCAGGTCGGGGGCTGGGAGACCCAGTACTTC
>.|.|TRBJ2-3|TRBV24-1
CATSETGVADTQYF
TGTGCCACCAGTGAAACGGGGGTGGCAGATACGCAGTATTTT
>.|.|TRBJ1-5|TRBV4-1
CASSQEAQRRSNQPQHF
TGCGCCAGCAGCCAAGAGGCACAGAGGCGAAGCAATCAGCCCCAGCATTTT
>.|.|TRBJ2-5|TRBV27
CASSFNAGETQYF
TGTGCCAGCAGTTTTAACGCAGGGGAGACCCAGTACTTC
>TRBD2|.|TRBJ2-3|TRBV29-1
CSVGLAGLKDTQYF
TGCAGCGTTGGGCTAGCGGGACTTAAAGATACGCAGTATTTT
>.|.|TRBJ2-3|TRBV10-3
CAISGTDTQYF
TGTGCCATCAGTGGCACAGATACGCAGTATTTT
>.|few|TRBJ2-7|TRBV27
CASSLDTTYEQYF
TGTGCCAGCAGTCTGGACACCACCTACGAGCAGTACTTC
>.|.|TRBJ2-5|TRBV7-3
CASSLGLTKPEETQYF
TGTGCCAGCAGCTTGGGTCTTACCAAGCCCGAAGAGACCCAGTACTTC
>.|.|TRBJ2-7|TRBV12-3/TRBV12-4
CASSLFQANHEQYF
TGTGCCAGCAGTTTATTCCAGGCCAACCACGAGCAGTACTTC
>.|.|TRBJ2-7|TRBV3-1
CASSLEHRNEQYF
TGTGCCAGCAGCCTTGAACATCGTAACGAGCAGTACTTC
>TRBD2|.|TRBJ2-2|TRBV27
CASTAGAGELFF
TGTGCCAGCACCGCGGGAGCCGGGGAGCTGTTTTTT
>TRBD1|.|TRBJ2-2|TRBV10-3
CAIAPLWTGLPGELFF
TGTGCCATCGCCCCCCTTTGGACAGGACTCCCCGGGGAGCTGTTTTTT
>.|.|TRBJ2-5|TRBV7-9
CASSIIHSRGIHQETQYF
TGTGCCAGCAGTATTATTCACTCGAGGGGGATTCACCAAGAGACCCAGTACTTC
>TRBD2|.|TRBJ2-5|TRBV7-9
CASSSSGEETQYF
TGTGCCAGCAGCTCTAGCGGGGAAGAGACCCAGTACTTC
>.|.|TRBJ1-5|TRBV20-1
CSARDLLAAGRSNQPQHF
TGCAGTGCTAGAGATCTTCTGGCGGCAGGGAGATCTAATCAGCCCCAGCATTTT
>.|.|TRBJ1-1|TRBV15
CATSRDGKGMTEAFF
TGTGCCACCAGCAGAGATGGAAAGGGCATGACTGAAGCTTTCTTT
>.|.|TRBJ1-1|TRBV7-8
CASSLVLGKAFF
TGTGCCAGCAGCTTAGTCCTGGGGAAAGCTTTCTTT
>.|once|TRBJ2-7|TRBV20-1
CSALGGAEQYF
TGCAGTGCTCTGGGGGGAGCCGAGCAGTACTTC
>.|.|TRBJ2-7|TRBV4-1
CASSARDAHEQYF
TGCGCCAGCAGCGCCCGGGACGCCCACGAGCAGTACTTC
>.|.|TRBJ1-2|TRBV7-2
CASSPYGLSGYTF
TGTGCCAGCAGCCCTTACGGACTTAGCGGCTACACCTTC
>.|once|TRBJ1-1|TRBV20-1
CSAPRGASGTEAFF
TGCAGTGCTCCCCGAGGGGCATCGGGCACTGAAGCTTTCTTT
>TRBD2|.|TRBJ2-5|TRBV4-1
CASSQAGGYQETQYF
TGCGCCAGCAGCCAAGCGGGGGGATACCAAGAGACCCAGTACTTC
>.|.|TRBJ2-1|TRBV12-5
CASGLGVTVANEQFF
TGTGCTAGTGGTTTAGGTGTGACAGTCGCCAATGAGCAGTTCTTC
>TRBD1|.|TRBJ2-4|TRBV4-1
CASSQWTGMEKNIQYF
TGCGCCAGCAGCCAATGGACAGGGATGGAAAAAAACATTCAGTACTTC
>.|.|TRBJ2-3|TRBV18
CASSRSENTDTQYF
TGTGCCAGCTCCCGAAGCGAAAACACAGATACGCAGTATTTT
>TRBD2|.|TRBJ2-1|TRBV24-1
CATSEGGSSYNEQFF
TGTGCCACCAGTGAAGGCGGGAGCTCCTACAATGAGCAGTTCTTC
>.|.|TRBJ1-1|TRBV30
CAWIMTGGTEAFF
TGTGCCTGGATCATGACCGGGGGCACTGAAGCTTTCTTT
>.|.|TRBJ1-1|TRBV29-1
CSVDGSRAEAFF
TGCAGCGTTGACGGCTCGCGCGCTGAAGCTTTCTTT
>.|.|TRBJ2-5|TRBV30
CAWSGHPMGETQYF
TGTGCCTGGAGTGGACATCCGATGGGGGAGACCCAGTACTTC
>.|.|TRBJ2-7|TRBV2
CASDRRHEQYF
TGTGCCAGCGATAGGCGCCACGAGCAGTACTTC
>TRBD1|.|TRBJ1-5|TRBV12-3/TRBV12-4
CASRGQWGTEPQHF
TGTGCCAGCAGGGGACAGTGGGGCACGGAGCCCCAGCATTTT
>.|once|TRBJ2-1|TRBV9
CASSPGSPAYNEQFF
TGTGCCAGCAGCCCCGGGTCCCCCGCCTACAATGAGCAGTTCTTC
>.|.|TRBJ2-3|TRBV3-1
CASSQEPKGVQYF
TGTGCCAGCAGCCAAGAACCCAAAGGCGTGCAGTATTTT
>.|.|TRBJ2-2|TRBV27
CASSYGDGELFF
TGTGCCAGCAGTTATGGAGACGGGGAGCTGTTTTTT
>TRBD2|.|TRBJ2-1|TRBV5-4
CASSLEIAGFNNEQFF
TGTGCCAGCAGCTTGGAAATAGCGGGTTTCAACAATGAGCAGTTCTTC
>TRBD2|.|TRBJ2-3|TRBV20-1
CSARDSLAGDTDTQYF
TGCAGTGCTAGAGATAGCCTAGCGGGAGATACAGATACGCAGTATTTT
>.|.|TRBJ1-1|TRBV27
CASSLWGNPTEAFF
TGTGCCAGCAGTTTATGGGGGAATCCCACTGAAGCTTTCTTT
>TRBD2|.|TRBJ2-1|TRBV2
CASRLADPQFF
TGTGCCAGCCGCCTAGCGGACCCTCAGTTCTTC
>TRBD1|once|TRBJ1-2|TRBV30
CAWLDRVANYGYTF
TGTGCCTGGCTTGACAGGGTTGCAAACTATGGCTACACCTTC
>TRBD2|once|TRBJ2-2|TRBV27
CASSIDRLAYTGELFF
TGTGCCAGCAGTATCGACAGACTAGCGTACACCGGGGAGCTGTTTTTT
>.|.|TRBJ2-5|TRBV9
CASSIGGLRHQETQYF
TGTGCCAGCAGTATCGGGGGACTCCGCCACCAAGAGACCCAGTACTTC
>TRBD2|.|TRBJ2-1|TRBV7-3
CASAIKLAGINEQFF
TGTGCCAGCGCTATTAAGCTAGCGGGAATAAATGAGCAGTTCTTC
>.|.|TRBJ1-2|TRBV18
CASSQSSQAGGYTF
TGTGCCAGCTCACAGAGCAGTCAAGCCGGTGGCTACACCTTC
>.|.|TRBJ1-5|TRBV2
CASSEARGGQPQHF
TGTGCCAGTTCGGAGGCTCGAGGCGGTCAGCCCCAGCATTTT
>.|.|TRBJ1-2|TRBV12-3/TRBV12-4
CASSFRDHGYTF
TGTGCCAGCAGTTTTCGGGATCATGGCTACACCTTC
>.|.|TRBJ1-2|TRBV30
CAWSVRSDPNYGYTF
TGTGCCTGGAGTGTAAGATCCGACCCTAACTATGGCTACACCTTC
>.|.|TRBJ1-2|TRBV4-1
CASSPRDGNYGYTF
TGCGCCAGCAGCCCCCGGGACGGGAACTATGGCTACACCTTC
>.|.|TRBJ2-1|TRBV7-6
CASSYSLDYNEQFF
TGTGCCAGCAGTTACTCACTAGACTACAATGAGCAGTTCTTC
>.|.|TRBJ1-3|TRBV5-4
CASSLGQSGNTIYF
TGTGCCAGCAGCTTGGGACAGTCTGGAAACACCATATATTTT